The sequence of this T cell receptor (beta chain) was determined in a study of T cell changes during pregnancy in multiple sclerosis. CDR1 SGDLS and CDR2 YYNGEE come from the germline V gene. V gave up 4 bases and J gave up 6 bases; unmatched junction bases: 10. This CDR3 has 14 amino acids. Produced via immunoSEQ multiplex PCR; TCRdb's table is partial and in-frame only. Among under 130,000 clones listed, roughly 92% were seen once. The chain couples TRBV9 to TRBJ2-7, with 7 bases matching TRBD2. The sample consisted of peripheral blood, taken after pregnancy. The receptor comes from a female donor with multiple sclerosis, enrolled in a pregnancy study. For the CDR3, the DNA is TGTGCCAGCAGCCCCGGCGGGAGTGGTGGCGAGCAGTACTTC. It codes for CASSPGGSGGEQYF.